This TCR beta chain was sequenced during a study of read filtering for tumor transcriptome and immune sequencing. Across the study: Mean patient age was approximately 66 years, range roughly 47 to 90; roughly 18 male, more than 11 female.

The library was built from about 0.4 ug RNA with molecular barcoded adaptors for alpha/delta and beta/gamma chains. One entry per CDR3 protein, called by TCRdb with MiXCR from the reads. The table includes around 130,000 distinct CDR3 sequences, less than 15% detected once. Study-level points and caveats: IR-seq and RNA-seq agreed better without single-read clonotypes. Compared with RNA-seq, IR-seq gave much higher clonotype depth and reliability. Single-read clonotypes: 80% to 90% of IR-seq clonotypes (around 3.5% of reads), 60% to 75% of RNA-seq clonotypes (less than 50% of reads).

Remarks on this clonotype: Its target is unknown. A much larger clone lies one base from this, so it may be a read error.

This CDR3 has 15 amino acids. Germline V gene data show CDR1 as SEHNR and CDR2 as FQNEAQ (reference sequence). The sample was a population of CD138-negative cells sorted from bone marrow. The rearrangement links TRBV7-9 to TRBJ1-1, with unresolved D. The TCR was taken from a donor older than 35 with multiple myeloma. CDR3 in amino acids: CAGRILSGMNTEAFF. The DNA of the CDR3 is TGTGCCGGCAGGATTCTGAGTGGCATGAACACTGAAGCTTTCTTT.